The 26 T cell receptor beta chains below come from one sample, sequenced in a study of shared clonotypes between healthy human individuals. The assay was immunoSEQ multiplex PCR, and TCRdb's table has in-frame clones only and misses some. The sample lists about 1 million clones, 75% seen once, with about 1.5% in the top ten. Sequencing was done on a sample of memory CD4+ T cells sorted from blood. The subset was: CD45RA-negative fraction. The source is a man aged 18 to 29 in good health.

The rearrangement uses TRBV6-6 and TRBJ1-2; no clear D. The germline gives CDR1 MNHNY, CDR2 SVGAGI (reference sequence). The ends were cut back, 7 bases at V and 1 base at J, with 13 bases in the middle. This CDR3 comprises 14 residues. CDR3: CASIGGELNYGYTF. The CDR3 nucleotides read TGTGCCAGCATTGGAGGAGAGCTTAACTATGGCTACACCTTC.

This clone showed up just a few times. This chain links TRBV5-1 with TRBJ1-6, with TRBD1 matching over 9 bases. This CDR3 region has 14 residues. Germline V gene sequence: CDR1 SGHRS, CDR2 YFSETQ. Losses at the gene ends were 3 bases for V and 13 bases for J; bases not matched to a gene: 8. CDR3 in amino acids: CASSSGTGKDPLHF. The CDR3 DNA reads TGCGCCAGCAGCTCCGGGACAGGGAAAGATCCCCTCCACTTT.

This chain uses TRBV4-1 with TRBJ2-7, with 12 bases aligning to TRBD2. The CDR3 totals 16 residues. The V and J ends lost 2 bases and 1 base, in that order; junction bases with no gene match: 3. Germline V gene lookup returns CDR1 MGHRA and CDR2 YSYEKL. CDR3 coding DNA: TGCGCCAGCAGCCAAACAACTAGCGGGAGGTCCTACGAGCAGTACTTC. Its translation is CASSQTTSGRSYEQYF.

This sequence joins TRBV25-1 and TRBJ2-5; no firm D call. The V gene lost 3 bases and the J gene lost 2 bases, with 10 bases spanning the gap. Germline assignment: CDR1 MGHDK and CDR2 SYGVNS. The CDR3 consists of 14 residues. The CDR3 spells CASSDLGQQETQYF. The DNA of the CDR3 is TGTGCCAGCAGTGATTTGGGTCAGCAAGAGACCCAGTACTTC.

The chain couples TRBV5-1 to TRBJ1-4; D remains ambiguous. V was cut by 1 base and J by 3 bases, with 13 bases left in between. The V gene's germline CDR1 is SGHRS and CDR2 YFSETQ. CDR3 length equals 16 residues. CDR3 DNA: TGCGCCAGCAGCTTGTCGGGAGGAAGTGCTAATGAAAAACTGTTTTTT. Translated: CASSLSGGSANEKLFF.

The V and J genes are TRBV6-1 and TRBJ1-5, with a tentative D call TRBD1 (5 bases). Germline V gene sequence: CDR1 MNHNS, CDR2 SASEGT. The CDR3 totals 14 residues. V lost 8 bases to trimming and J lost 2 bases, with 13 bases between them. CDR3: CASQVPGGNQPQHF. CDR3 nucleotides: TGTGCCAGCCAGGTCCCGGGGGGCAATCAGCCCCAGCATTTT.

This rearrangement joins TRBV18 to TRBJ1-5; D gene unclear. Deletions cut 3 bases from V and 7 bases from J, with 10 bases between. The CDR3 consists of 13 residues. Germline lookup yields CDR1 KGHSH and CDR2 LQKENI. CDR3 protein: CASSPAHPQPQHF. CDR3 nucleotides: TGTGCCAGCTCACCGGCCCATCCCCAGCCCCAGCATTTT. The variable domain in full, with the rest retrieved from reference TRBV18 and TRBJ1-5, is NAGVMQNPRHLVRRRGQEARLRCSPMKGHSHVYWYRQLPEEGLKFMVYLQKENIIDESGMPKERFSAEFPKEGPSILRIQQVVRGDSAAYFCASSPAHPQPQHFGDGTRLSIL.

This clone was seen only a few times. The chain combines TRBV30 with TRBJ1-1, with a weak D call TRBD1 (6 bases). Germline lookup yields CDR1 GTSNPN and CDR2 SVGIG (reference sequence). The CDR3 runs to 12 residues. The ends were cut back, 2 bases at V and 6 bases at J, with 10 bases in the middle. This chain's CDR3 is CAWSQQGSEAFF. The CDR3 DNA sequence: TGTGCCTGGAGTCAACAGGGTTCTGAAGCTTTCTTT.

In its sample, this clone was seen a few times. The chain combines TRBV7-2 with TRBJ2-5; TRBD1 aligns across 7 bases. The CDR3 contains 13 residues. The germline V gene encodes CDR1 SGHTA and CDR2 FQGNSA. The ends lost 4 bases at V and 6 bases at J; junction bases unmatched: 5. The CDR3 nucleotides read TGTGCCAGCAGCTCCACAGGGGTACAGACCCAGTACTTC. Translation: CASSSTGVQTQYF. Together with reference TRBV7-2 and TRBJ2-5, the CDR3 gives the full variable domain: GAGVSQSPSNKVTEKGKDVELRCDPISGHTALYWYRQSLGQGLEFLIYFQGNSAPDKSGLPSDRFSAERTGGSVSTLTIQRTQQEDSAVYLCASSSTGVQTQYFGPGTRLLVL.

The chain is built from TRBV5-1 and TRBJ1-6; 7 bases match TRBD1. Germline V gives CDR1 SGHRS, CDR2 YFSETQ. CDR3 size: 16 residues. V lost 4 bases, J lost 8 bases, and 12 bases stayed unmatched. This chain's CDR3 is CASSPRTGGFDSPLHF. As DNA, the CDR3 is TGCGCCAGCAGCCCGCGGACAGGAGGGTTCGATTCACCCCTCCACTTT. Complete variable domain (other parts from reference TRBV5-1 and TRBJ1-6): KAGVTQTPRYLIKTRGQQVTLSCSPISGHRSVSWYQQTPGQGLQFLFEYFSETQRNKGNFPGRFSGRQFSNSRSEMNVSTLELGDSALYLCASSPRTGGFDSPLHFGNGTRLTVT.

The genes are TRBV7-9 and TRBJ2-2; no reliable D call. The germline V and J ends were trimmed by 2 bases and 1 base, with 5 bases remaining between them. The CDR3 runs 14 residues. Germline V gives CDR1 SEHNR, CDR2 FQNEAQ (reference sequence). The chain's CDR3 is CASSLQLNTGELFF. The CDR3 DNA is TGTGCCAGCAGCTTACAACTGAACACCGGGGAGCTGTTTTTT.

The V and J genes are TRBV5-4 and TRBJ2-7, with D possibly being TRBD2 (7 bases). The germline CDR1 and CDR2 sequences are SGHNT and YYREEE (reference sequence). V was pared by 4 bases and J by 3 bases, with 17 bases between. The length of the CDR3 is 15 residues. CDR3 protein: CASSHSGRGGYEQYF. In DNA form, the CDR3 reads TGTGCCAGCAGCCACTCCGGTAGGGGGGGCTACGAGCAGTACTTC.

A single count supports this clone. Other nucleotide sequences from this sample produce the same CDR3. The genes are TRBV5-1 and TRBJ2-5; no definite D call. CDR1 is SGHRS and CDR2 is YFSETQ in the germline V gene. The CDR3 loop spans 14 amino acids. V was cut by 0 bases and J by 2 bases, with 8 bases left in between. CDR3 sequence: CASSLGTAQETQYF. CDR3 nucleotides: TGCGCCAGCAGCTTGGGAACAGCGCAAGAGACCCAGTACTTC.

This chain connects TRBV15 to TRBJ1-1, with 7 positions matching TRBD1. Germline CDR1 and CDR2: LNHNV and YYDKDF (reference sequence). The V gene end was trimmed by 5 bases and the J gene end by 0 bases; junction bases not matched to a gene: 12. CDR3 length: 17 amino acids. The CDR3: CATSPQSGTVMNTEAFF. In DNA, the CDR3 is TGTGCCACCAGCCCCCAAAGCGGGACAGTCATGAACACTGAAGCTTTCTTT. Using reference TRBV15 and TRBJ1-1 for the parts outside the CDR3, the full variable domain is DAMVIQNPRYQVTQFGKPVTLSCSQTLNHNVMYWYQQKSSQAPKLLFHYYDKDFNNEADTPDNFQSRRPNTSFCFLDIRSPGLGDTAMYLCATSPQSGTVMNTEAFFGQGTRLTVV.

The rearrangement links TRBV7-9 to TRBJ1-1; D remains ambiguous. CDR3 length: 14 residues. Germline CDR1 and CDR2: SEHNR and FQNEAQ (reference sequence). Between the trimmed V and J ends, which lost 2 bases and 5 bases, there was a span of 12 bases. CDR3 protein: CASSLFGEGTEAFF. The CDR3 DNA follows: TGTGCCAGCAGCTTATTTGGGGAAGGAACTGAAGCTTTCTTT.

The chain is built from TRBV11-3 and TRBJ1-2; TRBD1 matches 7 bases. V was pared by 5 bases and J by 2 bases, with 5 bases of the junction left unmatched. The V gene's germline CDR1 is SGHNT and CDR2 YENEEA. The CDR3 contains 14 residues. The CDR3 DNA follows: TGTGCCAGCAGCCGAGAGACAGGGAACTATGGCTACACCTTC. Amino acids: CASSRETGNYGYTF.

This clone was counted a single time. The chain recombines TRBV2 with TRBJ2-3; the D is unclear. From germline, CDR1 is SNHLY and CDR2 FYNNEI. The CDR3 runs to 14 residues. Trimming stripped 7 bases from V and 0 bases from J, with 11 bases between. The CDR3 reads CASTLMESTDTQYF. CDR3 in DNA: TGTGCCAGCACCCTCATGGAGAGCACAGATACGCAGTATTTT.

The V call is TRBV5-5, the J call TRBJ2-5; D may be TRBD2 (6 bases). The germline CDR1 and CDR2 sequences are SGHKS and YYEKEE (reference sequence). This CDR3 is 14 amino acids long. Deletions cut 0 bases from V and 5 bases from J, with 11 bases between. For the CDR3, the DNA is TGTGCCAGCAGCTTGGCCTTGGGGAGGGAGACCCAGTACTTC. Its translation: CASSLALGRETQYF.

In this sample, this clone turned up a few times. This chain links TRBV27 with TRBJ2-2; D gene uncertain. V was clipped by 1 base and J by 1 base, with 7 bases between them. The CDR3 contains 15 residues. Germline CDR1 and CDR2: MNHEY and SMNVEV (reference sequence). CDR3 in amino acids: CASSLYSVNTGELFF. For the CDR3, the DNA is TGTGCCAGCAGTTTATACTCGGTGAACACCGGGGAGCTGTTTTTT.

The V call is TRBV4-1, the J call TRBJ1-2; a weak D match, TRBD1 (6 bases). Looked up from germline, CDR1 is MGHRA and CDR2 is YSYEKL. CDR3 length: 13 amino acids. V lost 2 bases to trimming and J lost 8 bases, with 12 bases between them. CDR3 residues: CASSQPGAGGYTF. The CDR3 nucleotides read TGCGCCAGCAGCCAACCGGGGGCGGGAGGCTACACCTTC.

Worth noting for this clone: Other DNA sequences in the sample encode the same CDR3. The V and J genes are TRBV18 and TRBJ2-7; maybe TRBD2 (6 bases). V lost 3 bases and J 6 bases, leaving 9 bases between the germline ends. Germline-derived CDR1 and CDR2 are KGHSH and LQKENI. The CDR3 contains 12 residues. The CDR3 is CASSPGGVEQYF. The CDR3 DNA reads TGTGCCAGCTCACCTGGCGGGGTCGAGCAGTACTTC. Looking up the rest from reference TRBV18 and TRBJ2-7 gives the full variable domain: NAGVMQNPRHLVRRRGQEARLRCSPMKGHSHVYWYRQLPEEGLKFMVYLQKENIIDESGMPKERFSAEFPKEGPSILRIQQVVRGDSAAYFCASSPGGVEQYFGPGTRLTVT.

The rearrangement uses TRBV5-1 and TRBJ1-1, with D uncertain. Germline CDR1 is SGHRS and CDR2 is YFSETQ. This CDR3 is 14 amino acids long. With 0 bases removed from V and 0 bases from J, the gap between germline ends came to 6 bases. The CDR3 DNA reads TGCGCCAGCAGCTTGGCCGCGATGAACACTGAAGCTTTCTTT. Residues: CASSLAAMNTEAFF.

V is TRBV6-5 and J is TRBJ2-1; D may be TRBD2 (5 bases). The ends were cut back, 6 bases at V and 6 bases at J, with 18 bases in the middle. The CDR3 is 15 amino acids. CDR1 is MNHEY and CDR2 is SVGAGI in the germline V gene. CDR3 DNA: TGTGCCAGCAGGCGAGACGGGGTGCTTACCAATGAGCAGTTCTTC. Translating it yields CASRRDGVLTNEQFF.

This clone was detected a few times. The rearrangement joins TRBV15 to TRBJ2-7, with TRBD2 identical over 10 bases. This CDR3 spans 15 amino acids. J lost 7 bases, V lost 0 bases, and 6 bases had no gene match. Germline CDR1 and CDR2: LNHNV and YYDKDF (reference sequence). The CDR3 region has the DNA TGTGCCACCAGCAGAGAAAGCGGGAGGGCGGGTGAGCAGTACTTC. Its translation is CATSRESGRAGEQYF.

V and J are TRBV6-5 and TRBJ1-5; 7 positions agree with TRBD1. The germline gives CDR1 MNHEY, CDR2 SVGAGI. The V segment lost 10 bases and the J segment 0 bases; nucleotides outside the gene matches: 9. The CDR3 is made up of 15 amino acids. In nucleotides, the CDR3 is TGTGCCATTGCGACAGGGCCTAATAGCAATCAGCCCCAGCATTTT. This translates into CAIATGPNSNQPQHF.

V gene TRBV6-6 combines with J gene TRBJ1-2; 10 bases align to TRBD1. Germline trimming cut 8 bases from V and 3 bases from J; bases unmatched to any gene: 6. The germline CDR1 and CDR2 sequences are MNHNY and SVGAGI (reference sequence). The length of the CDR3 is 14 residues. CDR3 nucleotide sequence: TGTGCCAGCCATGAGACAGGGGGCGACTATGGCTACACCTTC. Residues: CASHETGGDYGYTF.